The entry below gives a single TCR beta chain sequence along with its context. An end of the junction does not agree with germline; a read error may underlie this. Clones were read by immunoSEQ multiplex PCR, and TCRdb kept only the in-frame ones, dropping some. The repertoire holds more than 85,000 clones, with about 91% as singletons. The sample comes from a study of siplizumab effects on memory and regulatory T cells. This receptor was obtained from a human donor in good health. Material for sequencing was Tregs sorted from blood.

CDR3 in amino acids: CASSLGQAGEKLFF. CDR3 sequence (DNA): TGTGCCAGCAGTTTAGGACAGGCGGGTGAAAAACTGTTTTTT. The V and J genes are TRBV7-9 and TRBJ1-4, with 7 bases aligning to TRBD1. CDR1 and CDR2 (germline): SEHNR, FQNEAQ (reference sequence). This CDR3 is built from 14 residues.